This T cell receptor beta chain was captured in a study of blood T cell repertoires in COVID-19. Study details: Samples came from the United States, Italy and Spain, spanning acute and convalescent COVID-19.

Source study methods: Estimated nucleated cell counts came from reference gene primer amplification. Clones were sequenced by immunoSEQ multiplex PCR, and TCRdb holds only the in-frame ones, with some missing. That table is the source of V, J and clone size, and D and trimming were worked out from the DNA. The profile shows about 41,000 clones, about 83% of them singletons. Only a few counts were recorded for this clone. From germline, CDR1 is KGHSH and CDR2 LQKENI. Trimming took 6 bases from V and 5 from J, leaving 17 bases between them. There are 14 residues in the CDR3. The rearrangement joins TRBV18 to TRBJ2-7; possibly TRBD1 or TRBD2 for D (5 bases each). The specimen sequenced was peripheral blood. The TCR comes from a man in his forties with COVID-19, enrolled during active disease. CDR3 nucleotide sequence: TGTGCCAGCTCCCCAGGGATCAGTAGCGACGAGCAGTACTTC. Residues: CASSPGISSDEQYF.